This T cell receptor beta chain is from a study of CD8+ T cells in alopecia areata. Study-wide results and caveats: Scalp data also include sequences from resident alphabeta T cells of normal skin. For lesional scalp, especially alopecia totalis/universalis, clonality was higher than in normal scalp.

The CDR3 covers 14 residues. V dropped 4 bases and J dropped 4; count of bases not matched to a gene: 5. CDR1 is SGHRS and CDR2 is YFSETQ in the germline V gene. Reverse transcription of extracted RNA yielded cDNA, which provided the sequencing template. The protocol was immunoSEQ multiplex PCR, while the TCRdb copy is restricted to in-frame clones and leaves out a portion. The sample records hundreds of thousands of clones, 50% to 60% being singletons. This clone was counted once. Antigen specificity is unknown. The chain has TRBV5-1 and TRBJ1-2; 9 bases match TRBD1. The source was CD4+ T cells sorted from blood, collected at week 0. This clonotype was obtained from a human donor with alopecia areata. The CDR3 loop reads CASSTQTGGYGYTF. CDR3 in DNA: TGCGCCAGCAGCACGCAGACAGGGGGCTATGGCTACACCTTC. Full variable domain (rest looked up from reference TRBV5-1 and TRBJ1-2): KAGVTQTPRYLIKTRGQQVTLSCSPISGHRSVSWYQQTPGQGLQFLFEYFSETQRNKGNFPGRFSGRQFSNSRSEMNVSTLELGDSALYLCASSTQTGGYGYTFGSGTRLTVV.